The rows below give T cell receptor beta chains drawn from one sample of a study of regulatory T cells in long-lasting Graves disease. MiXCR was run by TCRdb on the multiplex PCR reads, yielding one entry per CDR3 protein. The profile shows around 460,000 distinct CDR3 sequences, less than 25% of them singletons. This material consisted of peripheral blood mononuclear cells (PBMCs), taken when the disease was refractory, from a patient treated with antithyroid drugs. These receptors originate from a female donor with Graves disease. Each CDR3 is given with its conserved first and last residue. A clone size is listed for some rows: how often the clone was seen (once, few, many), or a class if it is expanded.

v_gene	abundance	len	CDR3aa
TRBV29-1	many	13	CSVDRGQNTEAFF
TRBV12-3/TRBV12-4	many	16	CASSFRSGGPQETQYF
TRBV6-1	many	15	CASIRVIFGQTEAFF
TRBV2	many	17	CASRKWRGLAGAGELFF
TRBV5-1	NA	18	CASSTRGGTSISRTEAFF
TRBV7-6	NA	16	CASSHRQGVLNTEAFF
TRBV5-5	NA	12	CASMGGRTEAFF
TRBV20-1	NA	13	CSAKTANTGELFF
TRBV12-3/TRBV12-4	few	17	CASSRNSGGPNTGELFF
TRBV12-3/TRBV12-4	few	22	CASSLTGTGLLTSGRDKNIQYF
TRBV12-3/TRBV12-4	NA	16	CASSFGESTTTDTQYF
TRBV6-1	NA	15	CASTPRGGRDGELFF
TRBV12-3/TRBV12-4	NA	18	CASSTGTSGKGHTEELFF
TRBV19	few	14	CASNTYYSNQPQHF
TRBV5-1	NA	16	CASSLGGGRDNQPQHF
TRBV7-9	many	12	CASSQPGTEAFF
TRBV5-1	once	19	CASSLVAGPVFNSGNTIYF
TRBV5-1	few	15	CASEPTSPRTGELFF
TRBV11-1	many	14	CASSRTVTPKTQYF
TRBV6-1	few	14	CASSFDRDYQPQHF
TRBV29-1	few	11	CSVEQSYEQYF
TRBV5-1	NA	13	CASSLGGTPEAFF
TRBV19	few	17	CASSIGQSRANTGELFF
TRBV6-1	many	15	CASSEGWSSNYGYTF
TRBV7-2	many	14	CASSWSGNGNEQFF
TRBV2	many	14	CASGRTDRAEVAFF
TRBV6-1	many	12	CASESGVRRAFF
TRBV14	many	15	CASSPGTPNTGELFF
TRBV7-2	few	12	CASSLARVEAFF
TRBV2	NA	16	CASRKDGTSSTDTQYF
TRBV7-2	NA	16	CASSLSLAGGGYEQYF
TRBV7-9	NA	15	CASSDLDRDNEKLFF
TRBV6-1	many	13	CATYRGALSEAFF
TRBV18	few	13	CASSPGSRTEAFF
TRBV2	many	14	CASTWNFNGETQYF
TRBV20-1	few	14	CSARDDYLQETQYF
TRBV7-2	few	15	CASSSETTLNTEAFF
TRBV6-1	many	13	CASSESENTEAFF
TRBV5-1	NA	15	CASSDTSYYTGELFF
TRBV12-3/TRBV12-4	many	17	CASSLGSGGLAKNIQYF
TRBV6-5	many	17	CASSYSFQTANTGELFF
TRBV6-1	NA	17	CASSKGLAGGNTGELFF
TRBV5-1	many	15	CASSLSDNSNQPQHF
TRBV7-2	many	12	CASSLHRDGYTF
TRBV5-1	many	14	CASSLGGDRDGYTF
TRBV3-1	many	15	CASSQAGHSNQPQHF
TRBV3-1	NA	14	CASSRVGTNQPQHF
TRBV15	many	15	CATTEGLLSGSPLHF
TRBV30	NA	14	CAWTRIQGAGELFF
TRBV13	NA	12	CASSFGADEQYF
TRBV7-3	few	17	CASSLNAPGGIPDTQYF
TRBV7-2	once	15	CASSPDRVIFNGYTF
TRBV6-1	NA	15	CASGYVGLRRNGYTF
TRBV7-2	many	15	CASSPSPALNTEAFF
TRBV5-1	NA	16	CASSAGRVLAKNIQYF
TRBV6-1	few	13	CASHEGRRDGYTF
TRBV29-1	many	14	CSVDLGKGNQPQHF
TRBV19	few	13	CASRRQDDQPQHF
TRBV19	few	15	CASSVLAGMGETQYF
TRBV7-2	NA	13	CASSLVSGPEQFF